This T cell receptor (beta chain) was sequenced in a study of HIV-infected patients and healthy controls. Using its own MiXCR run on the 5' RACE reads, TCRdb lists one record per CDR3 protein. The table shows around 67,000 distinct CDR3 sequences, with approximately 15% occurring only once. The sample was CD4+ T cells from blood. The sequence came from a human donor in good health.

For the CDR3, the DNA is TGTGCCAGCAGTTACTCAAGGGACAGGGGGGCCTATAGCAATCAGCCCCAGCATTTT. It specifies CASSYSRDRGAYSNQPQHF. This chain connects TRBV6-2 or TRBV6-3 to TRBJ1-5, with 11 bases identical to TRBD1. Trimming cost V 0 bases and J 0 bases; bases outside gene matches: 7. Looked up from germline, CDR1 is MNHEY and CDR2 is SVGEGT. The CDR3 sequence is 19 residues long.